The TCR beta chain under discussion was sequenced for a study of beta chain features in type 1 diabetes. Study conclusions and caveats: Fewer insertions but more deletions were seen at VDJ junctions in type 1 diabetes patients. All four CD4+ subsets from Type 1 diabetes patients carried moderately but significantly shorter TCRB CDR3s.

CDR1 is MGHRA and CDR2 is YSYEKL in the germline V gene. J lost 6 bases, V lost 4 bases, and 6 bases had no gene match. This CDR3 has 14 residues. A single heparinised blood sample, averaging about 120 mL, was obtained per donor. Sorted CD4+ subsets: naive, central memory, regulatory, stem cell-like memory (CD45RO/CCR7/CD25/CD127/CD95/CD27 panel). Every isolated RNA sample was fully reverse transcribed, so sequencing captured expressed TCRB transcripts. Some clones are missing from TCRdb's copy, which holds only in-frame ones; the method was immunoSEQ multiplex PCR. The table has roughly 380,000 clones, 15% to 20% seen once. On this clone: Its specificity is unknown.

The chain employs TRBV4-1 and TRBJ2-3; TRBD2 agrees at 8 bases. Input material: naive CD4+ T cells from blood. The sequence derives from a woman between 18 and 29 years old in good health. The CDR3 spells CASSPAGVRDTQYF. In nucleotides, the CDR3 is TGCGCCAGCAGCCCAGCGGGAGTAAGGGATACGCAGTATTTT.